The 4 T cell receptor beta chains below were found in one sample sequenced in a study of cytomegalovirus exposure and HLA in healthy donors. The PCR made use of 60 Vbeta and 13 Jbeta primers. Profiled with immunoSEQ multiplex PCR; TCRdb holds only in-frame clones, not every one. The sample carries almost 200,000 clones, 75% to 85% recorded once. The material sequenced was PBMCs. Every receptor here comes from a woman in her fifties or sixties in good health and CMV-seronegative.

The chain couples TRBV10-3 to TRBJ2-3; possible D gene TRBD2, 5 bases. Deletions cut 6 bases from V and 2 bases from J, with 15 bases between. This CDR3 has 15 amino acids. The germline gives CDR1 ENHRY, CDR2 SYGVKD. In DNA, the CDR3 is TGTGCCATCAGACCCGATCGGGATCCCACAGATACGCAGTATTTT. Its translation is CAIRPDRDPTDTQYF.

On this clone itself: At the DNA level, this CDR3 is encoded by other sequences in the same sample as well. The chain couples TRBV5-1 to TRBJ2-3; 8 positions match TRBD2. Germline-derived CDR1 and CDR2 are SGHRS and YFSETQ. V was clipped by 0 bases and J by 4 bases; unmatched bases: 1. The CDR3 runs 14 residues. This CDR3 reads CASSLVAGSDTQYF. The CDR3 DNA reads TGCGCCAGCAGCTTGGTAGCGGGATCAGATACGCAGTATTTT.

The CDR3 reads CASSSRGDGELFF. In DNA form, the CDR3 reads TGTGCCAGCAGCTCCAGGGGTGACGGGGAGCTGTTTTTT. This rearrangement joins TRBV7-6 to TRBJ2-2, with a tentative D call TRBD1 (6 bases). Germline V lookup: CDR1 SGHVS, CDR2 FNYEAQ. Trimming stripped 4 bases from V and 7 bases from J, with 10 bases between. The CDR3 loop spans 13 amino acids. Filled out from reference TRBV7-6 and TRBJ2-2, the complete variable domain reads GAGVSQSPRYKVTKRGQDVALRCDPISGHVSLYWYRQALGQGPEFLTYFNYEAQQDKSGLPNDRFSAERPEGSISTLTIQRTEQRDSAMYRCASSSRGDGELFFGEGSRLTVL.

V is TRBV5-1 and J is TRBJ1-2; a possible D gene is TRBD1 (5 bases). Germline V lookup: CDR1 SGHRS, CDR2 YFSETQ. V dropped 4 bases and J dropped 0 bases, with 19 bases sitting between them. The CDR3 contains 17 residues. The DNA of the CDR3 is TGCGCCAGCAGCAACTTAGGTGGCAGGGATCCTAACTATGGCTACACCTTC. Encoded protein: CASSNLGGRDPNYGYTF.